Below are 13 T cell receptor beta chains sequenced from a single sample in a study of blood T cell repertoires in COVID-19. This table comes from immunoSEQ multiplex PCR, and its TCRdb copy is limited to in-frame clones, with some not included. The table shows 80,000 to 100,000 clones, with approximately 89% occurring only once. The sample consisted of peripheral blood. These receptors were obtained from a human donor in a cohort sampled during active COVID-19.

This chain connects TRBV10-3 to TRBJ2-5; 7 bases match TRBD2. V shed 10 bases and J 1 base; nucleotides not matched to a gene: 9. The V gene's germline CDR1 is ENHRY and CDR2 SYGVKD. This CDR3 comprises 14 residues. CDR3 protein: CATSGGLTQETQYF. CDR3 DNA: TGTGCCACCTCTGGGGGACTAACCCAAGAGACCCAGTACTTC.

The chain has TRBV6-6 and TRBJ2-7; D is perhaps TRBD2 (6 bases). The CDR3 totals 14 residues. With 6 bases removed from V and 2 bases from J, the gap between germline ends came to 14 bases. CDR1 and CDR2 (germline): MNHNY, SVGAGI (reference sequence). In DNA, the CDR3 is TGTGCCAGCAGCGGGACTGGGTTGACCTACGAGCAGTACTTC. Translating gives CASSGTGLTYEQYF.

The rearrangement joins TRBV10-3 to TRBJ2-1; TRBD1 is a possible D gene (6 bases). The CDR3 is 13 amino acids. The germline V gene has CDR1 ENHRY and CDR2 SYGVKD. Trimming shortened V by 0 bases and J by 10 bases, and 10 bases separated the two germline ends. CDR3 bases: TGTGCCATCAGTGAGTCCCAGGGGAGCGAGCAGTTCTTC. It is translated as CAISESQGSEQFF.

The chain recombines TRBV28 with TRBJ2-1; 8 bases map to TRBD1. This CDR3 comprises 14 residues. Germline V gives CDR1 MDHEN, CDR2 SYDVKM. Trimming removed 5 bases from V and 7 bases from J; junction bases left unmatched: 7. The CDR3 sequence is CASSTGGTGNEQFF. The CDR3 nucleotides are TGTGCCAGCAGTACAGGGGGTACGGGGAATGAGCAGTTCTTC.

The rearrangement uses TRBV5-1 and TRBJ1-4; D unresolved. V was pared by 0 bases and J by 4 bases, with 16 bases between. This CDR3 has 17 residues. Germline values: CDR1 SGHRS, CDR2 YFSETQ. CDR3 DNA sequence: TGCGCCAGCAGCTTGGAGTTCCGGAGTAGGCTTAATGAAAAACTGTTTTTT. This sequence encodes CASSLEFRSRLNEKLFF.

V and J are TRBV5-6 and TRBJ1-1, with D hard to call. The CDR3 has 16 residues. Germline V gene data show CDR1 as SGHDT and CDR2 as YYEEEE. The V end lost 2 bases, the J end lost 0 bases, and 14 bases lay between the germline ends. The CDR3 here is CASSFKGLLMNTEAFF. The CDR3 coding sequence is TGTGCCAGCAGCTTCAAAGGACTGCTCATGAACACTGAAGCTTTCTTT.

For the CDR3, the DNA is TGTGCCAGTCGGCTGTCTACAGGGCCCCAGCATTTT. It encodes CASRLSTGPQHF. This chain uses TRBV6-5 with TRBJ1-5, with D possibly matching TRBD1 (5 bases). The length of the CDR3 is 12 residues. From germline, CDR1 is MNHEY and CDR2 SVGAGI. V was clipped by 9 bases and J by 9 bases, with 15 bases between them.

The rearrangement links TRBV5-6 to TRBJ2-2, with D perhaps TRBD1 (5 bases). The ends were cut back, 4 bases at V and 4 bases at J, with 14 bases in the middle. Germline V gives CDR1 SGHDT, CDR2 YYEEEE. This CDR3 has 15 amino acids. For the CDR3, the DNA is TGTGCCAGCAGCCCTCAGGGTTTGGGCACCGGGGAGCTGTTTTTT. It encodes CASSPQGLGTGELFF. Using reference TRBV5-6 and TRBJ2-2 for the parts outside the CDR3, the full variable domain is DAGVTQSPTHLIKTRGQQVTLRCSPKSGHDTVSWYQQALGQGPQFIFQYYEEEERQRGNFPDRFSGHQFPNYSSELNVNALLLGDSALYLCASSPQGLGTGELFFGEGSRLTVL.

This clone has just a few counts. This rearrangement joins TRBV18 to TRBJ1-2; D remains unclear. Germline values: CDR1 KGHSH, CDR2 LQKENI. Trimming removed 2 bases from V and 1 base from J, with 8 bases in between. The CDR3 is 14 amino acids. CDR3 protein: CASSPWSFNYGYTF. The CDR3 region has the DNA TGTGCCAGCTCACCATGGAGTTTTAACTATGGCTACACCTTC.

The J gene is TRBJ2-1, the V gene TRBV19, with TRBD1 matching over 9 bases. Germline-derived CDR1 and CDR2 are LNHDA and SQIVND (reference sequence). V lost 2 bases and J lost 0; bases outside the gene matches: 17. The CDR3 runs to 21 residues. In DNA form, the CDR3 reads TGTGCCAGTAGTATAATCAAACCCGGGGACAGGGATCCCTACTCCTACAATGAGCAGTTCTTC. It codes for CASSIIKPGDRDPYSYNEQFF.

The chain employs TRBV3-1 (or the pseudogene TRBV3-2) and TRBJ2-1; TRBD2 might be the D (6 bases). Germline V gene sequence: CDR1 LGHDT, CDR2 YNNKEL (reference sequence). The CDR3 runs 15 residues. Trimming removed 6 bases at V and 7 bases at J, with 19 bases between. DNA for the CDR3: TGTGCCAGCAGTCCATGGGACTGGGCTGGGAATGAGCAGTTCTTC. Residues: CASSPWDWAGNEQFF.

The chain is built from TRBV5-4 and TRBJ2-7, with no clear D. Per germline, CDR1 SGHNT and CDR2 YYREEE (reference sequence). Trimming took 1 base from V and 4 from J, leaving 9 bases between them. The CDR3 has 13 residues. The chain's CDR3 is CASSLNIKYEQYF. DNA of the CDR3: TGTGCCAGCAGCTTGAACATCAAGTACGAGCAGTACTTC.

The chain has TRBV15 and TRBJ1-4; D not certain. This CDR3 spans 15 amino acids. V shed 1 base and J shed 5 bases, with 11 bases lying between them. Looked up from germline, CDR1 is LNHNV and CDR2 is YYDKDF (reference sequence). The CDR3 coding sequence is TGTGCCACCAGCAGAGGAAGAGCGTCGAATGAAAAACTGTTTTTT. It codes for CATSRGRASNEKLFF.